Shown below are 2 T cell receptor beta chains from a single sample sequenced in a study of blood T cell repertoires in COVID-19. Measured with immunoSEQ multiplex PCR; TCRdb has only the in-frame clones, and not every one. The sample records some 75,000 clones, 75% to 90% being singletons. Material for sequencing was peripheral blood. These receptors were taken from a man aged 60 to 75 with acute or convalescent COVID-19.

This chain connects TRBV4-1 to TRBJ1-4, with TRBD1 identical over 9 bases. The germline gives CDR1 MGHRA, CDR2 YSYEKL. Trimming removed 0 bases from V and 8 bases from J; junction bases left unmatched: 4. The CDR3 consists of 15 residues. CDR3 amino acids: CASSQDGTGYEKLFF. The CDR3 DNA reads TGCGCCAGCAGCCAAGATGGGACAGGGTACGAAAAACTGTTTTTT.

The V gene is TRBV10-1, the J gene TRBJ2-2, with 8 nucleotides matching TRBD1. Per germline, CDR1 WNHNN and CDR2 SYGVQD (reference sequence). The J segment lost 4 bases and the V segment lost 3 bases, leaving 7 bases of the junction unmatched. This CDR3 comprises 16 residues. The CDR3 sequence is CASSESRGLGTGELFF. CDR3 nucleotides: TGCGCCAGCAGTGAAAGCAGGGGGCTCGGCACCGGGGAGCTGTTTTTT.